One TCR beta chain is described in this entry. Its specificity is not known. Germline assignment: CDR1 LNHDA and CDR2 SQIVND (reference sequence). V shed 7 bases, J shed 3 bases, and the junction held 11 bases outside the gene matches. This CDR3 region has 15 residues. This entry comes from a study of cytomegalovirus exposure and HLA in healthy donors. Whole-study context: Unique TCR beta sequences numbering approximately 100 million came from about 180 million T cells in an earlier analysis. Study-level findings and limits: Later analysis indicated greater clonal expansion among HLA-associated TCR beta chains than among equally common other chains. HLA-A and HLA-B allele assignments for most subjects were reportedly predicted accurately using TCR beta sequences.

PCR employed 60 Vbeta and 13 Jbeta primers. Method: immunoSEQ multiplex PCR; TCRdb's copy keeps in-frame clones and lacks some. The sample includes about 160,000 clones, over 80% seen only once; the top ten take about 6.3%. V gene TRBV19 combines with J gene TRBJ1-1; 7 nucleotides line up with TRBD1. The sequence was collected from a male donor in good health and CMV-seropositive. The source material was PBMCs. CDR3 sequence: CASMRTGRLDTEAFF. CDR3 bases: TGTGCCAGTATGCGGACAGGACGCCTGGACACTGAAGCTTTCTTT. Based on the CDR3 plus reference TRBV19 and TRBJ1-1, the full variable domain is DGGITQSPKYLFRKEGQNVTLSCEQNLNHDAMYWYRQDPGQGLRLIYYSQIVNDFQKGDIAEGYSVSREKKESFPLTVTSAQKNPTAFYLCASMRTGRLDTEAFFGQGTRLTVV.